These T cell receptor beta chains were read from a single sample in a study of control samples from healthy donors and cancer patients. Repertoires were generated with immunoSEQ multiplex PCR, while TCRdb's copy carries only in-frame clones and drops some. Here the sample spans roughly 130,000 clones, 90% to 95% being singletons. Material: PBMCs. These receptors were obtained from a man aged 45-65 years with head and neck cancer. Both conserved end residues are part of each CDR3. D genes are given only for firm matches. Size is stated for part of the rows, as once, few or many counts, or as a class when the clone is expanded.

clone_size | j_call | v_call | d_call | cdr3_nt | cdr3_aa
. | TRBJ1-2 | TRBV29-1 | TRBD1 | TGCAGCGTTGAAGAGGGGACAGGGGGCCGGGGCTACACCTTC | CSVEEGTGGRGYTF
. | TRBJ2-7 | TRBV7-2 | TRBD2 | TGTGCCAGCAGCTTGGGAGGAGGCGGGGGCTCCTACGAGCAGTACTTC | CASSLGGGGGSYEQYF
. | TRBJ2-5 | TRBV28 | TRBD2 | TGTGCCAGCAGTCCGGGGGGGGAGACCCAGTACTTC | CASSPGGETQYF
few | TRBJ1-5 | TRBV6-6 | . | TGTGCCAGCAGTCAACCAAATCAGCCCCAGCATTTT | CASSQPNQPQHF
. | TRBJ2-7 | TRBV7-9 | . | TGTGCCAGCGCTTCCGCGGCCTTTTACGAGCAGTACTTC | CASASAAFYEQYF
. | TRBJ1-5 | TRBV30 | . | TGTGCCTGGAGTGTATTGTATAGCAATCAGCCCCAGCATTTT | CAWSVLYSNQPQHF
. | TRBJ1-2 | TRBV7-2 | . | TGTGCCAGCAGCTTATCAGGTACGGCGAGGAATGGCTACACCTTC | CASSLSGTARNGYTF
. | TRBJ2-5 | TRBV3-1/TRBV3-2 | TRBD1 | TGTGCCAGCAGGAGAACAGGGGTGGGGGAGACCCAGTACTTC | CASRRTGVGETQYF
. | TRBJ2-3 | TRBV10-3 | . | TGTGCCATCAGTATCGGGACGTATCTCACAGATACGCAGTATTTT | CAISIGTYLTDTQYF
. | TRBJ2-3 | TRBV25-1 | . | TGTGCCACGGAGGGGGCGTCGGGCCGCTTCCAGTATTTT | CATEGASGRFQYF
. | TRBJ1-5 | TRBV2 | TRBD1 | TGTGCCAGCAGTGAATTACAGGGGGATCAGCCCCAGCATTTT | CASSELQGDQPQHF
. | TRBJ1-5 | TRBV5-5 | . | TGTGCCAGCAGCTCCACAGGGAGCAATCAGCCCCAGCATTTT | CASSSTGSNQPQHF
. | TRBJ2-3 | TRBV7-3 | TRBD2 | TGTGCCAGCAGCCTCGGCGGCGGGGGAACAGATACGCAGTATTTT | CASSLGGGGTDTQYF
. | TRBJ1-2 | TRBV27 | TRBD1 | TGTGCCAGCAGCCGAAGGGGACAGGGAAGGAGAAGGGGCTACACCTTC | CASSRRGQGRRRGYTF
. | TRBJ1-2 | TRBV29-1 | . | TGCAGCGTTAGTCGCGATGGGGGCTACACCTTC | CSVSRDGGYTF
. | TRBJ2-3 | TRBV5-1 | . | TGCGCCAGCACCCCGGGACAATTAGGGGATACGCAGTATTTT | CASTPGQLGDTQYF
. | TRBJ1-2 | TRBV12-3/TRBV12-4 | . | TGTGCCAGCAGTTCAGGGTTGGGTGGCTACACCTTC | CASSSGLGGYTF
. | TRBJ2-3 | TRBV5-1 | . | TGCGCCAGCAGGGGGGGACAGATTTTTACAGATACGCAGTATTTT | CASRGGQIFTDTQYF
. | TRBJ2-3 | TRBV29-1 | TRBD1 | TGCAGCTCTTGGGGACAGACCACAGATACGCAGTATTTT | CSSWGQTTDTQYF
. | TRBJ2-2 | TRBV7-2 | . | TGTGCCAGCAGCTTAACTAGCCCCCCCGGGGAGCTGTTTTTT | CASSLTSPPGELFF
. | TRBJ2-1 | TRBV13 | . | TGTGCCAGCAGCGCTAGTACTACATTAGATGTGTCCTACAATGAGCAGTTCTTC | CASSASTTLDVSYNEQFF
. | TRBJ2-4 | TRBV7-9 | . | TGTGCCAGCAGCCCTATCCGGACGACAAAAAACATTCAGTACTTC | CASSPIRTTKNIQYF
. | TRBJ1-3 | TRBV4-1 | . | TGCGCCAGCAGCCAAGATTTGGGGTTGGGCCTTAGGTTTGGAAACACCATATATTTT | CASSQDLGLGLRFGNTIYF
. | TRBJ1-5 | TRBV18 | . | TGTGCCAGCTCACCGAAGGCAGGAGATCAGCCCCAGCATTTT | CASSPKAGDQPQHF
. | TRBJ2-7 | TRBV7-2 | . | TGTGCCAGCAGCTCCGGACGCCGGAGGGCCTACGAGCAGTACTTC | CASSSGRRRAYEQYF
. | TRBJ1-5 | TRBV6-5 | TRBD1 | TGTGCCAGCAGGACGCTGGACAGGGGGGCGCCCCAGCATTTT | CASRTLDRGAPQHF
. | TRBJ1-2 | TRBV30 | . | TGTGCCTGGAGTGTACACGCGGGGTTCGGCTACACCTTC | CAWSVHAGFGYTF
. | TRBJ2-3 | TRBV7-9 | . | TGTGCCAGCAGCTTATCAGGCGGGACGAGCACAGATACGCAGTATTTT | CASSLSGGTSTDTQYF
. | TRBJ2-7 | TRBV19 | . | TGTGCCAGTAGTATGACCGTTGGGAGCTACGAGCAGTACTTC | CASSMTVGSYEQYF
. | TRBJ1-5 | TRBV6-6 | . | TGTGCCAGCAGCCTTCCCTCGGGACGGCGTGTCCCTTATAGCAATCAGCCCCAGCATTTT | CASSLPSGRRVPYSNQPQHF
. | TRBJ2-1 | TRBV1 | . | TGCACCAGCAGCCAAGATGTTGCAATCTGGTTCTTC | CTSSQDVAIWFF
. | TRBJ2-1 | TRBV7-3 | TRBD2 | TGTGCCAGCAGCAAAAGCGGGGGCGCCTACAATGAGCAGTTCTTC | CASSKSGGAYNEQFF
. | TRBJ1-5 | TRBV18 | . | TGTGCCAGCTCAGGCACAGGGCAACAGCCCCAGCATTTT | CASSGTGQQPQHF
once | TRBJ1-2 | TRBV7-2 | . | TGTGCCAGCAGCTCCCAAACCTATGGCTACACCTTC | CASSSQTYGYTF
. | TRBJ2-3 | TRBV9 | TRBD2 | TGTGCCAGCAGCGGCACTCTAGGACAGGGAGTCCCTAGCGGGGGGAGGGATACGCAGTATTTT | CASSGTLGQGVPSGGRDTQYF
. | TRBJ1-5 | TRBV28 | . | TGTGCCAGCTGTCGGGGGAGGGCTTACCAGCCCCAGCATTTT | CASCRGRAYQPQHF
. | TRBJ2-7 | TRBV6-5 | . | TGTGCCAGCAGTTCCCCGGGGGCTGGATACGAGCAGTACTTC | CASSSPGAGYEQYF
. | TRBJ2-1 | TRBV11-3 | TRBD2 | TGTGCCAGCAGCTCGGGACTAGCGGGGGGGAATGAGCAGTTCTTC | CASSSGLAGGNEQFF
. | TRBJ2-1 | TRBV24-1 | . | TGTGCCACCAGTGATGCCTCTATTCCCAATGAGCAGTTCTTC | CATSDASIPNEQFF
. | TRBJ1-1 | TRBV14 | . | TGTGCCAGCAGCCGAGAGATATACACTGAAGCTTTCTTT | CASSREIYTEAFF
. | TRBJ2-3 | TRBV28 | TRBD2 | TGTGCCAGCAGACCCGCCCTTAGCGGGGGGGCGGCAGATACGCAGTATTTT | CASRPALSGGAADTQYF
. | TRBJ1-3 | TRBV27 | TRBD1 | TGTGCCAGTCCCTGGAGGGAGGGGGCGTGTGGAAACACCATATATTTT | CASPWREGACGNTIYF
. | TRBJ2-2 | TRBV6-2/TRBV6-3 | . | TGTGCCAGCAGTTACCCGGGACGCAGCGGGGAGCTGTTTTTT | CASSYPGRSGELFF
once | TRBJ2-5 | TRBV5-8 | . | TGTGCCAGCAGCTCCGTGACACGAGACAGGGAGGAAGAGACCCAGTACTTC | CASSSVTRDREEETQYF
. | TRBJ2-3 | TRBV19 | TRBD2 | TGTGCCAGTCGGCCTAGCGGGGGGGCATATACGCAGTATTTT | CASRPSGGAYTQYF
. | TRBJ2-7 | TRBV5-4 | . | TGTGCCAGCAGCTTGGGAGGGAGGCTTTACGAGCAGTACTTC | CASSLGGRLYEQYF
. | TRBJ2-1 | TRBV5-6 | . | TGTGCCAGCAGCTTGACCGCCAGCAACTCGCGGTTCTTC | CASSLTASNSRFF
. | TRBJ2-7 | TRBV2 | . | TGTGCCAGCAGTCCGTTCTACGAGCAGTACTTC | CASSPFYEQYF
. | TRBJ1-6 | TRBV30 | . | TGTGCCTGGAGTGAGGGGGGGGCTAATTCACCCCTCCACTTT | CAWSEGGANSPLHF
. | TRBJ2-7 | TRBV7-2 | TRBD1 | TGTGCCAGCAGCCCCGGGGCCAGGGGGAGCCCCTACGAGCAGTACTTC | CASSPGARGSPYEQYF
. | TRBJ2-1 | TRBV19 | . | TGTGCCAGTAGATACAGCAGCTCCTACAATGAGCAGTTCTTC | CASRYSSSYNEQFF
. | TRBJ1-4 | TRBV7-9 | TRBD1 | TGTGCCAGCAGCTATGGACAGGGGAGGCAGGAAAAACTGTTTTTT | CASSYGQGRQEKLFF
. | TRBJ1-1 | TRBV7-9 | . | TGTGCCAGCAGCTTAGGGGTGGGGGTAGGGGACACTGAAGCTTTCTTT | CASSLGVGVGDTEAFF
. | TRBJ1-4 | TRBV9 | . | TGTGCCAGCAGCGGGGGGGCGGGGGTGCTCAATGAAAAACTGTTTTTT | CASSGGAGVLNEKLFF
. | TRBJ2-1 | TRBV3-1/TRBV3-2 | . | TGTGCCAGCAGCCAAGCTGGGGCAGGCAAAGGGGATGAGCAGTTCTTC | CASSQAGAGKGDEQFF
. | TRBJ2-2 | TRBV18 | . | TGTGCCAGCTCACCACCGCTGGTAGCCGGTGGCGGGGAGCTGTTTTTT | CASSPPLVAGGGELFF
. | TRBJ2-7 | TRBV7-2 | . | TGTGCCAGCATGCTTGTGGGACTTCAGTACGAGCAGTACTTC | CASMLVGLQYEQYF
. | TRBJ1-2 | TRBV28 | . | TGTGCCAGCAGTTTTGGGGGAGATGACTATGGCTACACCTTC | CASSFGGDDYGYTF
. | TRBJ1-2 | TRBV28 | TRBD1 | TGTGCCAGCAGTGGACGACAGGGAGGATACTATGGCTACACCTTC | CASSGRQGGYYGYTF
. | TRBJ2-1 | TRBV6-5 | . | TGTGCCAGCAGTCGACTAGGGAATGAGCAGTTCTTC | CASSRLGNEQFF